This T cell receptor beta chain was recorded in a study of T cell repertoires in cytomegalovirus infection. Study information: Shared public TCR beta signatures pointed to both CMV infection and a matching HLA type.

This clonotype was counted at least ten times. The antigen is not known. TCRdb passed the reads through MiXCR, listing each CDR3 protein once. Among fewer than 200,000 distinct CDR3 sequences listed, roughly 14% were seen once. The CDR3 consists of 14 residues. Deletions cut 8 bases from V and 6 bases from J, with 20 bases between. Germline V gene data show CDR1 as SGHVS and CDR2 as FNYEAQ. Study findings and constraints: CMV-specific TCR beta clonotypes restricted by HLA-C dominated the ex vivo response. Cumulated frequencies of public TCR beta families served to identify carriers of CMV plus the relevant HLA.

Input material: PBMCs. The clonotype was recovered from a human donor in good health (CMV status not recorded). Some clones in this sample may be carry-over from other donors' samples. The chain employs TRBV7-6 and TRBJ2-7; D is unresolved. The CDR3 nucleotides read TGTGCCAGCCAGATTTCGGACGGGTACGGCGAGCAGTACTTC. This encodes CASQISDGYGEQYF.